These 28 T cell receptor beta chains share one sample of origin, sequenced in a study of blood T cells in healthy people across ages. Next came a second PCR, run for about 6 to 11 cycles, which used a sample-barcoded 5' primer along with a J-beta primer mix. Using its own MiXCR run on the 5' RACE reads, TCRdb lists one record per CDR3 protein. The data show approximately 690,000 distinct CDR3 sequences, about 53% seen once. The sequenced sample consisted of blood. These receptors came from a man aged 55 to 70 in good health.

This chain connects TRBV29-1 to TRBJ2-3, with a possible D match to TRBD2 (6 bases). Germline loops: CDR1 SQVTM, CDR2 ANQGSEA. V dropped 8 bases and J dropped 4 bases, with 16 bases sitting between them. The CDR3 is 13 amino acids. The CDR3 reads CSSRGRAADTQYF. The CDR3 DNA follows: TGCAGCTCCCGGGGGAGAGCCGCAGATACGCAGTATTTT.

The chain uses TRBV12-3 or TRBV12-4 and TRBJ1-2; D unclear. The CDR3 has 13 amino acids. The V end was cut by 3 bases, the J end by 4 bases, with 9 bases between. CDR3 coding DNA: TGTGCCAGCAGTTTTGGCAGAGTCTATGGCTACACCTTC. Its translation: CASSFGRVYGYTF.

V and J are TRBV5-1 and TRBJ1-6; the match to TRBD1 covers 8 bases. Losses at the gene ends were 4 bases for V and 6 bases for J; bases not matched to a gene: 9. Germline CDR1 SGHRS, CDR2 YFSETQ. This CDR3 is built from 16 residues. Here the CDR3 reads CASSAKDRDFNSPLHF. CDR3 coding DNA: TGCGCCAGCAGCGCAAAGGACAGGGACTTTAATTCACCCCTCCACTTT.

The genes are TRBV25-1 and TRBJ2-7; 11 nucleotides agree with TRBD1. The DNA matches TRBJ2-5 better at its end, which makes the J call doubtful. This CDR3 spans 15 amino acids. Germline V gene lookup returns CDR1 MGHDK and CDR2 SYGVNS. In DNA form, the CDR3 reads TGTGCCAGCACCGCCAGGACAGGGGGCGTTGAGACCCAGTACTTC. Residues: CASTARTGGVETQYF.

The rearrangement uses TRBV7-6 and TRBJ2-5; D is perhaps TRBD1 (7 bases). Germline V gene data show CDR1 as SGHVS and CDR2 as FNYEAQ. Trimming cost V 6 bases and J 3 bases, with 20 bases left between them. CDR3 length: 16 amino acids. CDR3: CASSLIWGDSKETQYF. The CDR3 nucleotides read TGTGCCAGCAGTTTGATTTGGGGGGACAGTAAAGAGACCCAGTACTTC.

The chain couples TRBV10-3 to TRBJ2-7; 7 bases map to TRBD2. The J call is uncertain, as TRBJ2-5 better fits the DNA end. CDR1 and CDR2 from the germline V gene are ENHRY and SYGVKD. CDR3 size: 14 residues. CDR3 coding DNA: TGTGCCATCAGTCTGAGAGACGTAGCGGGGACCCAGTACTTC. Translating gives CAISLRDVAGTQYF.

The chain combines TRBV28 with TRBJ2-7; 7 bases align to TRBD1. The CDR3 sequence is 13 residues long. The J segment lost 5 bases and the V segment lost 6 bases, leaving 7 bases of the junction unmatched. Germline CDR1 and CDR2: MDHEN and SYDVKM. CDR3 protein: CASSPGGSDEQYF. For the CDR3, the DNA is TGTGCCAGCAGCCCAGGGGGATCCGACGAGCAGTACTTC.

V is TRBV21-1 and J is TRBJ2-3. TRBV21-1 corresponds to a pseudogene. The CDR3 runs 12 residues. The CDR3 is CASSKAPDTQYF. The CDR3 coding sequence is TGTGCCAGCAGCAAAGCCCCAGATACGCAGTATTTT.

The chain employs TRBV4-1 and TRBJ2-5; 8 positions agree with TRBD2. The CDR3 is 17 residues long. Germline loops: CDR1 MGHRA, CDR2 YSYEKL. J was trimmed by 5 bases and V by 0 bases; bases with no gene match: 11. CDR3 region: CASSQDLRGGRWETQYF. The DNA of the CDR3 is TGCGCCAGCAGCCAAGATCTTCGGGGGGGCCGGTGGGAGACCCAGTACTTC.

The rearrangement joins TRBV20-1 to TRBJ2-3; D is perhaps TRBD1 or TRBD2 (5 bases each). The V end was cut by 4 bases, the J end by 1 base, with 12 bases between. The CDR3 sequence is 14 residues long. Per germline, CDR1 DFQATT and CDR2 SNEGSKA (reference sequence). In nucleotides, the CDR3 is TGCAGTGCTACGGGGTTAGGGGGCACAGATACGCAGTATTTT. Its protein is CSATGLGGTDTQYF.

The chain is built from TRBV20-1 and TRBJ1-6; the match to TRBD1 covers 8 bases. The CDR3 totals 13 residues. Germline V gives CDR1 DFQATT, CDR2 SNEGSKA (reference sequence). The junction had 3 bases not matched to a gene; V was cut back by 3 bases and J by 8 bases. The CDR3 sequence is CSASNRGDSPLHF. The CDR3 nucleotides read TGCAGTGCTAGCAACAGGGGGGATTCACCCCTCCACTTT.

This clonotype showed up just a few times. The rearrangement links TRBV7-2 to TRBJ2-4; tentatively, D is TRBD1 (6 bases). V was cut by 7 bases and J by 2 bases, with 21 bases left in between. The CDR3 is 17 amino acids. Germline V gene lookup returns CDR1 SGHTA and CDR2 FQGNSA. The CDR3 DNA is TGTGCCAGCACCCAAGGGGGTTCCGCCGGGACCAAAAACATTCAGTACTTC. Translating gives CASTQGGSAGTKNIQYF.

Details on this clonotype: A much larger clone lies one base from this, so it may be a read error. The chain uses TRBV7-9 and TRBJ2-7, with D unclear. CDR1 SEHNR and CDR2 FQNEAQ come from the germline V gene (reference sequence). CDR3 length: 12 amino acids. Trimming cost V 5 bases and J 7 bases, with 12 bases left between them. CDR3 DNA sequence: TGTGCCAGCAGCCCCCGGGTCGATGAGCAGTACTTC. It yields the protein CASSPRVDEQYF.

The gene calls are TRBV5-1 and TRBJ2-2, with D tentatively TRBD1 (6 bases). The CDR3 loop spans 16 amino acids. Germline V gene lookup returns CDR1 SGHRS and CDR2 YFSETQ. Trimming removed 0 bases from V and 0 bases from J, with 9 bases in between. The DNA for the CDR3 is TGCGCCAGCAGCTTGGGGGGGCCTTCGAACACCGGGGAGCTGTTTTTT. It is translated as CASSLGGPSNTGELFF.

This clonotype was picked up a small number of times. The chain combines TRBV28 with TRBJ1-2, with D perhaps TRBD1 (6 bases). CDR1 is MDHEN and CDR2 is SYDVKM in the germline V gene. The CDR3 is 15 amino acids. V was pared by 6 bases and J by 0 bases, with 14 bases between. In DNA, the CDR3 is TGTGCCAGCAGCCTGCCGGGACACCCTAACTATGGCTACACCTTC. It encodes CASSLPGHPNYGYTF.

The chain uses TRBV3-1 and TRBJ1-1; no definite D call. Germline values: CDR1 LGHDT, CDR2 YNNKEL (reference sequence). Trimming removed 0 bases from V and 2 bases from J, with 4 bases in between. This CDR3 spans 13 amino acids. DNA for the CDR3: TGTGCCAGCAGCCAAGACGGAAACACTGAAGCTTTCTTT. This encodes CASSQDGNTEAFF.

This clonotype was seen a few times. CDR3 bases: TGCAGTGCTAGCCTTGGGACAGGGACCTACAATGAGCAGTTCTTC. Its translation is CSASLGTGTYNEQFF. The chain recombines TRBV20-1 with TRBJ2-1, with 9 bases fitting TRBD1. The CDR3 loop spans 15 amino acids. Germline loops: CDR1 DFQATT, CDR2 SNEGSKA (reference sequence). The junction had 5 bases not matched to a gene; V was cut back by 3 bases and J by 2 bases.

The chain uses TRBV3-1 and TRBJ1-2, with D possibly matching TRBD1 (5 bases). The CDR3 is 15 amino acids. Germline lookup yields CDR1 LGHDT and CDR2 YNNKEL (reference sequence). Trimming took 0 bases from V and 4 from J, leaving 12 bases between them. Here the CDR3 DNA reads TGTGCCAGCAGCCAAGATCTGTCAGGGATCTATGGCTACACCTTC. Translation gives CASSQDLSGIYGYTF.

V and J are TRBV5-1 and TRBJ2-1; 8 bases fit TRBD1. Per the germline V gene, CDR1 is SGHRS and CDR2 is YFSETQ. This CDR3 region has 15 residues. J gave up 8 bases and V 4 bases, and 11 bases lay outside the gene matches. The CDR3 loop reads CASSRETGVPHEQFF. The CDR3 coding sequence is TGCGCCAGCAGCCGCGAGACAGGGGTTCCACATGAGCAGTTCTTC.

The genes are TRBV19 and TRBJ2-7; 10 bases align to TRBD1. The CDR3 is made up of 15 amino acids. Germline trimming cut 5 bases from V and 0 bases from J; bases unmatched to any gene: 4. CDR1 LNHDA and CDR2 SQIVND come from the germline V gene (reference sequence). In DNA form, the CDR3 reads TGTGCCAGTAGTCTCGACAGGGGGCCCTCCTACGAGCAGTACTTC. Protein: CASSLDRGPSYEQYF.

Turning to this clonotype: Its ends do not fully match the called genes, so a read error is possible. The V and J genes are TRBV7-9 and TRBJ2-2; D is ambiguous. This CDR3 spans 15 amino acids. Germline V CDR1 and CDR2: SEHNR, FQNEAQ (reference sequence). Here the CDR3 reads CTSSLGSPMGGELFF. CDR3 DNA sequence: TGTACCAGCAGCTTAGGATCCCCGATGGGTGGGGAGCTGTTTTTT.

This clonotype has only a few counts. V usage is TRBV20-1 and J usage is TRBJ1-2; D gene ambiguous. Trimming took 4 bases from V and 3 from J, leaving 6 bases between them. The CDR3 runs 11 residues. From germline, CDR1 is DFQATT and CDR2 SNEGSKA (reference sequence). Written as DNA, the CDR3 is TGCAGTGCTATGAACGACTATGGCTACACCTTC. Its protein product is CSAMNDYGYTF.

The chain links TRBV25-1 to TRBJ2-1; TRBD1 agrees at 10 bases. The ends lost 4 bases at V and 4 bases at J; junction bases unmatched: 13. This CDR3 contains 18 residues. Germline CDR1 MGHDK, CDR2 SYGVNS. The CDR3: CASSARQGAAWRYNEQFF. CDR3 DNA sequence: TGTGCCAGCAGTGCCAGACAGGGGGCCGCTTGGAGATACAATGAGCAGTTCTTC.

This clonotype came up a few times. The chain is built from TRBV7-6 and TRBJ2-1; TRBD2 matches at 7 bases. The CDR3 totals 15 residues. CDR1 and CDR2 from the germline V gene are SGHVS and FNYEAQ. Germline trimming cut 5 bases from V and 7 bases from J; bases unmatched to any gene: 11. This CDR3 is CASSLRDYGINEQFF. DNA for the CDR3: TGTGCCAGCAGCCTAAGGGACTACGGTATAAATGAGCAGTTCTTC.

This clonotype was seen more than once but under ten times. The chain couples TRBV6-1 to TRBJ1-5, with 8 bases that match TRBD1. CDR1 is MNHNS and CDR2 is SASEGT in the germline V gene. The CDR3 is 17 amino acids. After removal of 2 bases from V and 3 bases from J, the junction contained 9 bases not matched to a gene. Here the CDR3 DNA reads TGTGCCAGCAGTGAATTCTCGACAGGGGTCTCCAATCAGCCCCAGCATTTT. This translates into CASSEFSTGVSNQPQHF.

V gene TRBV18 combines with J gene TRBJ2-7; D may be TRBD2 (5 bases). The end of the DNA fits TRBJ2-5 better, so the J call may be wrong. This CDR3 has 14 residues. The germline V gene has CDR1 KGHSH and CDR2 LQKENI. CDR3 DNA: TGTGCCAGCTCAATCCGGGGAAACGAAGAGACCCAGTACTTC. Encoded protein: CASSIRGNEETQYF.

The chain has TRBV12-3 or TRBV12-4 and TRBJ1-3; D is uncertain. The CDR3 is made up of 14 amino acids. V shed 3 bases and J shed 5 bases, with 11 bases lying between them. CDR3 bases: TGTGCCAGCAGTTTGGGGATAGCTAGAAACACCATATATTTT. It yields the protein CASSLGIARNTIYF.

This clonotype has just a few counts. The genes are TRBV6-6 and TRBJ2-4; D remains ambiguous. This CDR3 spans 14 amino acids. Trimming removed 2 bases at V and 0 bases at J, with 5 bases between. Per germline, CDR1 MNHNY and CDR2 SVGAGI (reference sequence). The CDR3 nucleotides are TGTGCCAGCAGTTACGTAGGAGCCAAAAACATTCAGTACTTC. The encoded protein is CASSYVGAKNIQYF.